The clone carrying this T cell receptor (beta chain) was seen more than once but under ten times. These data originate in a study of T-cell reconstitution after alpha-beta-depleted transplantation in children. Preparation of the TCRbeta library used unique molecular identifiers. TCRdb fed the PCR reads into MiXCR, producing one record per CDR3 protein. The sample carries some 290,000 distinct CDR3 sequences, 23% recorded once. The sample consisted of PBMCs, mostly from graft donor cells, taken 180 days after TCRalphabeta/CD19-depleted stem cell transplant. The clonotype comes from a male patient younger than 18 who had a stem cell transplant for acute lymphoblastic leukemia, so the T cells may come from the graft donor.

CDR3 in DNA: TGTGCCAGCAGCCTGACTAGCGGGGGGAACAATGAGCAGTTCTTC. Protein sequence: CASSLTSGGNNEQFF. The rearrangement uses TRBV5-6 and TRBJ2-1, with TRBD2 identical over 13 bases. This CDR3 is built from 15 residues. J gave up 5 bases and V 4 bases, and 3 bases lay outside the gene matches. Germline V CDR1 and CDR2: SGHDT, YYEEEE.